The entry below describes one T cell receptor beta chain. Its binding antigen is unknown. No base qualities exist here, and no much larger clone lies one base off it. The data are from a study of cytotoxic CD8 clonotypes in ibrutinib-treated CLL (dated by TCRdb to about 2021). Study-level background: In this cohort, approximately 15 patients were treatment-naive and ten to twelve were relapsed/refractory, while some 18 had unmutated IGHV. Samples averaged approximately 260,000 productive templates and tens of thousands of productive rearrangements. Every sample from remission and from progressive disease was obtained while the patients were still on ibrutinib. Longitudinal samples were obtainable from about 30% of the roughly 86 participants in the trial. Response samples were obtained after a median of 12 months of treatment, with a range of about 6 to 40 months. Cryopreserved peripheral blood mononuclear cells were collected at three points: before therapy, at response, and at either sustained remission or disease progression. Partial responses were observed in roughly 24 patients and complete responses in 2; after a median follow-up of around 68 months, remission was maintained in around 14 patients and progression was observed in approximately 12.

The sample's time point label, in plain terms: around 25 months on ibrutinib. For TCR beta library preparation, approximately 2.2 micrograms of genomic DNA were isolated from cryopreserved PBMCs. Longitudinal blood samples from CLL patients receiving ibrutinib monotherapy were subjected to high-throughput TCR beta sequencing. The patients took part in an open-label, single-center phase 2 trial of ibrutinib monotherapy. The research as a whole found: At ibrutinib response clonality went up, during sustained remission it held steady, and at progression it dropped back toward baseline. Baseline clonality exceeded that of age-matched healthy donors and correlated strongly with circulating CD8+ T-cell counts. Sampling times were not matched between patients in sustained remission and patients whose disease was progressing, and lymph node repertoires were not examined. Public clonotypes were rare and either contracted or stayed stable during treatment, and the rise in clonality at ibrutinib response reflected the expansion of private clonotypes.

A MiSeq instrument was used for deep resolution sequencing, which targeted depths ranging from 1 in 1 million up to 1 in 200,000 T cells, with coverage averaging 10x for each clonotype. TCR beta libraries were generated with the immunoSEQ hsTCRB Kit. The study's processing was this. Data were analyzed with ImmunoSEQ Data Assistant and ImmunoSEQ Analyzer, with V, D and J genes assigned per IMGT definitions. Clonality, which ranges from 0 to 1, was calculated by subtracting the normalized Shannon entropy of productive rearrangement frequencies from one. Public clonotype analysis was restricted to overrepresented clonotypes comprising at least 0.05% of each patient's repertoire. Repertoires from some 14 age-matched healthy donors in immuneACCESS were used as clonality controls. Imported from immuneACCESS, the table was reduced by TCRdb to in-frame sequences with V and J called. These copies leave out some clones; in studies compared against another copy, an unresolved V gene accounts for under half, and the cause of the remainder is not known. The V and J calls and clone size come from that table; D and trimming were worked out from the DNA. In this sample the table shows 110,000 to 150,000 clones, approximately 80% of which occur a single time. The ten largest clones take up around 4.9% of the sample.

The TCR originated in a human donor with chronic lymphocytic leukemia. The specimen was PBMCs, collected after 24 months of ibrutinib treatment.

The encoded CDR3 is CASSFQGAGAGNEQFF. The base sequence is TGTGCCAGCAGCTTCCAAGGGGCGGGAGCCGGAAATGAGCAGTTCTTC. The chain links TRBV7-3 with TRBJ2-1, with 7 central nucleotides matching TRBD2. The V end gives up 3 bases and the J end 7 bases, leaving 12 bases in the junction not matched to a gene. The CDR3 has 16 amino acids, counting the end cysteine and phenylalanine. Just the 48-base CDR3 DNA is kept, in frame starting at base 1. From a lookup of the germline V gene, CDR1 and CDR2 are SGHTA and FQGTGA.